This entry lists 28 T cell receptor beta chains sequenced from one sample in a study of T cells after yellow fever vaccination. TCRdb recomputed calls from the 5' RACE reads with MiXCR, one row per CDR3 protein. Altogether hundreds of thousands of distinct CDR3 sequences are present, roughly an eighth being singletons, with the ten largest covering 15%. The sample in question was PBMCs, obtained on the day of the yellow fever booster vaccination. The source is a man younger than 45 who received the YFV17D yellow fever vaccine.

This clonotype has just a few counts. The chain combines TRBV7-8 with TRBJ2-7; 9 bases are a match to TRBD1. The CDR3 contains 17 residues. Germline V gene lookup returns CDR1 SGHVS and CDR2 FQNEAQ. Unmatched junction bases numbered 11, after V lost 1 base and J lost 4 bases. The CDR3 here is CASSLVSPGQGPYEQYF. CDR3 in DNA: TGTGCCAGCAGCTTAGTTTCCCCAGGACAGGGGCCTTACGAGCAGTACTTC.

This chain links TRBV10-3 with TRBJ2-6, with D perhaps TRBD2 (6 bases). Germline V lookup: CDR1 ENHRY, CDR2 SYGVKD. V lost 3 bases and J 0 bases, leaving 15 bases between the germline ends. This CDR3 has 18 residues. The CDR3 DNA is TGTGCCATCAGTGAATGGGCTAGCGTCGACTCTGGGGCCAACGTCCTGACTTTC. Protein sequence: CAISEWASVDSGANVLTF.

The chain combines TRBV25-1 with TRBJ2-1; the match to TRBD1 covers 7 bases. V shed 6 bases, J shed 9 bases, and the junction held 8 bases outside the gene matches. The CDR3 consists of 13 residues. The germline gives CDR1 MGHDK, CDR2 SYGVNS. CDR3 sequence (DNA): TGTGCCAGCAGACGGGACAGAGCGAGTGAGCAGTTCTTC. Amino acid sequence: CASRRDRASEQFF.

This clonotype was seen a handful of times. V and J are TRBV3-1 and TRBJ1-5; no firm D call. Per the germline V gene, CDR1 is LGHDT and CDR2 is YNNKEL (reference sequence). The CDR3 has 14 residues. Between the trimmed V and J ends, which lost 5 bases and 5 bases, there was a span of 13 bases. The CDR3 DNA reads as TGTGCCAGCAGCGACGGGTCGAGAGATCAGCCCCAGCATTTT. Translation gives CASSDGSRDQPQHF.

The chain is built from TRBV11-3 and TRBJ2-2, with D possibly matching TRBD1 (6 bases). This CDR3 is 14 amino acids long. CDR1 is SGHNT and CDR2 is YENEEA in the germline V gene. Trimming pared 8 bases from V and 0 bases from J, leaving 10 bases between. CDR3 nucleotides: TGTGCCAGCTCGTGGACAGCGAACACCGGGGAGCTGTTTTTT. Amino acid sequence: CASSWTANTGELFF.

This clonotype appeared a few times. This chain connects TRBV6-5 to TRBJ1-2, with D perhaps matching TRBD1 (6 bases). The germline V and J ends were trimmed by 7 bases and 6 bases, with 21 bases remaining between them. This CDR3 comprises 15 residues. CDR1 and CDR2 from the germline V gene are MNHEY and SVGAGI. The CDR3 DNA reads as TGTGCCAGCAAAGGCCAGGGGACCGGGGAGAATGGCTACACCTTC. Translation gives CASKGQGTGENGYTF.

This rearrangement joins TRBV6-2 or TRBV6-3 to TRBJ2-5; D gene ambiguous. Germline V lookup: CDR1 MNHEY, CDR2 SVGEGT. The V end was cut by 0 bases, the J end by 4 bases, with 9 bases between. This CDR3 is built from 14 residues. CDR3 in amino acids: CASSYSEPGETQYF. As DNA, the CDR3 is TGTGCCAGCAGTTACTCAGAGCCGGGAGAGACCCAGTACTTC.

The rearrangement uses TRBV12-3 or TRBV12-4 and TRBJ2-2; 8 bases are a match to TRBD2. V gave up 4 bases and J gave up 3 bases; unmatched junction bases: 4. The CDR3 loop spans 15 amino acids. CDR3 region: CASSSGGAYTGELFF. DNA for the CDR3: TGTGCCAGCAGTTCGGGGGGGGCTTACACCGGGGAGCTGTTTTTT.

This chain uses TRBV10-2 with TRBJ2-2, with 15 bases identical to TRBD2. Germline assignment: CDR1 WSHSY and CDR2 SAAADI. This CDR3 is 20 amino acids long. Trimming took 0 bases from V and 2 from J; bases not matched to a gene: 7. The CDR3 sequence is CASSESGLAGGPHNTGELFF. As DNA, the CDR3 is TGCGCCAGCAGTGAGTCTGGACTAGCGGGAGGGCCCCACAACACCGGGGAGCTGTTTTTT.

This clonotype was recorded a few times. The J gene is TRBJ2-1, the V gene TRBV5-1, with TRBD2 matching over 10 bases. This CDR3 is built from 15 residues. J gave up 1 base and V 6 bases, and 4 bases lay outside the gene matches. The germline V gene encodes CDR1 SGHRS and CDR2 YFSETQ. The CDR3 DNA reads as TGCGCCAGCAAGATTAGCGGGGGGTCCTACAATGAGCAGTTCTTC. Translation gives CASKISGGSYNEQFF.

This clonotype was detected many times. The chain is built from TRBV7-2 and TRBJ2-4; possible D gene TRBD1, 5 bases. Germline-derived CDR1 and CDR2 are SGHTA and FQGNSA. Trimming stripped 5 bases from V and 0 bases from J, with 8 bases between. The CDR3 has 14 amino acids. The CDR3 is CASSLGLAKNIQYF. The CDR3 region has the DNA TGTGCCAGCAGCCTGGGGCTAGCCAAAAACATTCAGTACTTC. Looking up the rest from reference TRBV7-2 and TRBJ2-4 gives the full variable domain: GAGVSQSPSNKVTEKGKDVELRCDPISGHTALYWYRQSLGQGLEFLIYFQGNSAPDKSGLPSDRFSAERTGGSVSTLTIQRTQQEDSAVYLCASSLGLAKNIQYFGAGTRLSVL.

There are a few counts of this clonotype. This sequence joins TRBV20-1 and TRBJ2-5, with 7 positions matching TRBD1. This CDR3 comprises 14 residues. CDR1 is DFQATT and CDR2 is SNEGSKA in the germline V gene (reference sequence). V shed 5 bases, J shed 3 bases, and the junction held 9 bases outside the gene matches. The CDR3 DNA follows: TGCAGTGCTGCCCGATCCGACAGGGAAGAGACCCAGTACTTC. Translation gives CSAARSDREETQYF.

The table lists this clonotype with many counts. The chain joins TRBV20-1 to TRBJ2-5; the D gene is possibly TRBD1 (6 bases). Germline V gene lookup returns CDR1 DFQATT and CDR2 SNEGSKA (reference sequence). The CDR3 runs to 15 residues. V lost 3 bases and J 2 bases, leaving 16 bases between the germline ends. CDR3 in amino acids: CSASPADRKQETQYF. The CDR3 DNA follows: TGCAGTGCTAGTCCCGCCGACAGGAAACAAGAGACCCAGTACTTC.

The chain is built from TRBV6-5 and TRBJ2-1; D might be TRBD1 (6 bases). Trimming took 2 bases from V and 5 from J, leaving 13 bases between them. The CDR3 is made up of 15 amino acids. The germline V gene encodes CDR1 MNHEY and CDR2 SVGAGI. The CDR3 nucleotides are TGTGCCAGCAGTTACGGGGGCCGTTCCAACAATGAGCAGTTCTTC. Translation gives CASSYGGRSNNEQFF.

This clonotype was observed a handful of times. The chain links TRBV10-3 to TRBJ2-7, with no clear D. The CDR3 consists of 13 residues. Trimming stripped 2 bases from V and 0 bases from J, with 5 bases between. The germline gives CDR1 ENHRY, CDR2 SYGVKD. CDR3 protein: CAISERLSYEQYF. CDR3 sequence (DNA): TGTGCCATCAGTGAGCGCCTCTCCTACGAGCAGTACTTC.

This clonotype was recorded at least ten times. The chain joins TRBV20-1 to TRBJ2-1; a weak D match, TRBD2 (6 bases). The V and J ends lost 5 bases and 1 base respectively, with 21 bases between them. This CDR3 contains 17 residues. Germline CDR1 is DFQATT and CDR2 is SNEGSKA (reference sequence). CDR3 sequence: CSAPASASGVSYNEQFF. CDR3 sequence (DNA): TGCAGTGCTCCGGCTAGCGCAAGCGGAGTTTCCTACAATGAGCAGTTCTTC.

This clonotype was seen more than once but under ten times. The chain has TRBV12-3 or TRBV12-4 and TRBJ2-1; TRBD2 might be the D (5 bases). Trimming took 4 bases from V and 8 from J, leaving 9 bases between them. The CDR3 loop spans 12 amino acids. DNA of the CDR3: TGTGCCAGCAGTTCGCTGGGAGATGAGCAGTTCTTC. Protein: CASSSLGDEQFF.

In its sample, this clonotype was seen a few times. The rearrangement links TRBV7-9 to TRBJ1-1; a possible D gene is TRBD1 (5 bases). The V and J ends lost 0 bases and 3 bases respectively, with 11 bases between them. Germline V gene data show CDR1 as SEHNR and CDR2 as FQNEAQ (reference sequence). The length of the CDR3 is 15 residues. Here the CDR3 DNA reads TGTGCCAGCAGCTTAGCGCAGGGTTTCGACACTGAAGCTTTCTTT. Translated, it gives CASSLAQGFDTEAFF.

In this sample, this clonotype turned up a few times. The chain uses TRBV4-2 and TRBJ2-7; D might be TRBD2 (5 bases). CDR3 size: 14 residues. Germline V gene data show CDR1 as LGHNA and CDR2 as YNFKEQ. V gave up 1 base and J gave up 4 bases, with 11 bases separating them. The CDR3 spells CASSQGRSGYEQYF. The CDR3 DNA follows: TGTGCCAGCAGCCAAGGACGGAGCGGATACGAGCAGTACTTC.

This chain connects TRBV6-5 to TRBJ2-1; TRBD2 matches 12 bases. The CDR3 length is 14 residues. V was clipped by 1 base and J by 10 bases; unmatched bases: 2. Looked up from germline, CDR1 is MNHEY and CDR2 is SVGAGI. The CDR3 DNA sequence: TGTGCCAGCAGTTACTTACTAGCGGGAGGAGAGCAGTTCTTC. This codes for CASSYLLAGGEQFF.

The rearrangement links TRBV7-2 to TRBJ2-2; D is uncertain. The CDR3 consists of 14 residues. Trimming shortened V by 3 bases and J by 1 base, and 6 bases separated the two germline ends. Germline assignment: CDR1 SGHTA and CDR2 FQGNSA. CDR3 DNA sequence: TGTGCCAGCAGCTTGTGGGAGAACACCGGGGAGCTGTTTTTT. Protein: CASSLWENTGELFF. Together with reference TRBV7-2 and TRBJ2-2, the CDR3 gives the full variable domain: GAGVSQSPSNKVTEKGKDVELRCDPISGHTALYWYRQSLGQGLEFLIYFQGNSAPDKSGLPSDRFSAERTGGSVSTLTIQRTQQEDSAVYLCASSLWENTGELFFGEGSRLTVL.

The genes are TRBV10-3 and TRBJ2-3; 11 nucleotides match TRBD2. This CDR3 region has 15 residues. Germline V CDR1 and CDR2: ENHRY, SYGVKD. V shed 6 bases, J shed 3 bases, and the junction held 5 bases outside the gene matches. The CDR3 nucleotides read TGTGCCATCAGACCTACTAGCGGGAGAACAGATACGCAGTATTTT. Amino acids: CAIRPTSGRTDTQYF.

This clonotype appeared a few times. The chain recombines TRBV5-1 with TRBJ1-2; maybe TRBD1 (5 bases). This CDR3 is built from 14 residues. CDR1 is SGHRS, CDR2 YFSETQ, per germline. V was pared by 4 bases and J by 2 bases, with 12 bases between. The CDR3 loop reads CASSRRDTNYGYTF. The CDR3 DNA follows: TGCGCCAGCAGCCGCAGGGATACAAACTATGGCTACACCTTC.

The chain couples TRBV20-1 to TRBJ2-4; 8 positions match TRBD2. The CDR3 is made up of 13 amino acids. Per the germline V gene, CDR1 is DFQATT and CDR2 is SNEGSKA (reference sequence). V lost 5 bases and J lost 7; bases outside the gene matches: 7. The CDR3 sequence: CSARGGGSNIQYF. In DNA, the CDR3 is TGCAGTGCTCGGGGCGGGGGGTCGAACATTCAGTACTTC.

CDR3 sequence (DNA): TGTGCCAGCAGCGTCGGCCTCTCCTACAATGAGCAGTTCTTC. It translates to CASSVGLSYNEQFF. V gene TRBV9 combines with J gene TRBJ2-1; D unresolved. Germline CDR1 SGDLS, CDR2 YYNGEE. The V end lost 2 bases, the J end lost 0 bases, and 6 bases lay between the germline ends. The CDR3 extends over 14 amino acids.

This clonotype was detected only a few times. This chain links TRBV19 with TRBJ2-2; unclear D gene. Trimming took off 9 bases at V and 4 bases at J, with 12 bases between the two ends. From germline, CDR1 is LNHDA and CDR2 SQIVND (reference sequence). CDR3 length: 13 residues. CDR3 coding DNA: TGTGCCAGCAGACTGGTGGTCACCGGGGAGCTGTTTTTT. This translates into CASRLVVTGELFF.

The V gene is TRBV5-1, the J gene TRBJ1-1; tentatively, D is TRBD1 (5 bases). The V gene lost 3 bases and the J gene lost 5 bases, with 11 bases spanning the gap. There are 13 residues in the CDR3. The germline CDR1 and CDR2 sequences are SGHRS and YFSETQ. The CDR3 nucleotides read TGCGCCAGCAGCTCGGGGGGGGTGACTGAAGCTTTCTTT. It specifies CASSSGGVTEAFF.

J is TRBJ2-7 and V is TRBV2; tentative D call: TRBD2 (6 bases). The CDR3 has 13 amino acids. Between the trimmed V and J ends, which lost 9 bases and 0 bases, there was a span of 12 bases. Germline V gene sequence: CDR1 SNHLY, CDR2 FYNNEI. The chain's CDR3 is CASGGVLSYEQYF. The CDR3 nucleotides read TGTGCCAGTGGAGGGGTCCTCTCCTACGAGCAGTACTTC. Full variable domain (outside the CDR3, taken from reference TRBV2 and TRBJ2-7): EPEVTQTPSHQVTQMGQEVILRCVPISNHLYFYWYRQILGQKVEFLVSFYNNEISEKSEIFDDQFSVERPDGSNFTLKIRSTKLEDSAMYFCASGGVLSYEQYFGPGTRLTVT.